This TCR beta chain was documented in a study of blood T cells in healthy people across ages. Study findings and constraints: Unknown CMV status may confound age-related changes in expanded clones. Diversity of TCR beta per million T cells declined in a roughly linear way with age.

A second about 7 to 12 cycle PCR used barcoded and J-beta primers. TCRdb independently ran MiXCR on the 5' RACE reads; one entry per CDR3 protein. The data show approximately 810,000 distinct CDR3 sequences, with 25% to 35% seen just once and 17% held by the top ten. V was cut by 2 bases and J by 1 base, with 14 bases left in between. Looked up from germline, CDR1 is SGHTA and CDR2 is FQGNSA. The CDR3 sequence is 16 residues long. With respect to this clonotype: Antigen: not known.

Sequenced sample: blood. The chain combines TRBV7-2 with TRBJ1-1; TRBD1 might be the D (6 bases). The receptor was isolated from a woman of 80 years or more in good health. Here the CDR3 reads CASSLRHPQGNTEAFF. The CDR3 nucleotides are TGTGCCAGCAGCTTACGACATCCACAGGGGAACACTGAAGCTTTCTTT.